This TCR beta chain was found in a study of cytomegalovirus exposure and HLA in healthy donors. Study results and caveats: In an earlier analysis, in 540 or so donors, most V segments appeared productive either ~87% or ~30% of the time. A later analysis linked a missense variant in DCLRE1C to the trimming of TCR beta V and J genes. Later analysis identified several of the most significant clusters that appeared linked to common viral pathogens. The authors enumerated roughly 180 TCR beta chains as linked to cytomegalovirus.

Amplification used 60 Vbeta primers and 13 Jbeta primers. Assay: immunoSEQ multiplex PCR; the TCRdb copy retains only in-frame clones and omits some. Of about 57,000 clones listed, approximately 72% are singletons. The V end lost 9 bases, the J end lost 7 bases, and 15 bases lay between the germline ends. Germline assignment: CDR1 LGHNA and CDR2 YNFKEQ. The CDR3 runs to 13 residues. Turning to this clone: What it recognizes is unknown.

The TCR was taken from a woman in her 50s in good health and CMV-seronegative. Sequenced sample: PBMCs. The rearrangement uses TRBV4-2 and TRBJ1-4; D ambiguous. The CDR3 region is CASTRRSGEKLFF. The CDR3 nucleotides read TGTGCCAGTACAAGACGCAGCGGTGAAAAACTGTTTTTT.